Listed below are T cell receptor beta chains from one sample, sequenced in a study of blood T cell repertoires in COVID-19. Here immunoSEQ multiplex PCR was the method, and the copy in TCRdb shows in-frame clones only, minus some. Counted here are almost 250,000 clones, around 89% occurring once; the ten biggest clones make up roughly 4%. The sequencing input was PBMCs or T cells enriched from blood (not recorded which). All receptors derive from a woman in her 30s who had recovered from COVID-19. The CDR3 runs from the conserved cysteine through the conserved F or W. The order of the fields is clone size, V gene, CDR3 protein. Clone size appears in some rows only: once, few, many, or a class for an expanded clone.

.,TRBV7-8,CASSHLSGRTYNEQFF
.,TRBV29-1,CSVEGQVTDEQYF
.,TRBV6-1,CASRKLDVGGKLFF
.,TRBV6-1,CASSEALVARSYEQYF
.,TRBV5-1,CASSSGLAGSLTGELFF
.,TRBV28,CASSLLNYGYTF
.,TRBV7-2,CASSPVGQGYEQYF
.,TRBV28,CASSLVGATQYF
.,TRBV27,CASSAGAGVVPGANVLTF
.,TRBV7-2,CASSLGQAEAFF
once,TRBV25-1,CASTGQGNTEAFF
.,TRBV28,CASSSGGRGYTF
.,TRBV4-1,CASSPLTGRVDGYTF
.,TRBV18,CASSDRGSDEKLFF
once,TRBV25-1,CASSELGQGNTEAFF
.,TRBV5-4,CASSLDVGGNYGYTF
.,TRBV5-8,CASSLVGSTGSTDTQYF
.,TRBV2,CASRIERTTQYF
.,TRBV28,CASSHPGTGGVTRAFF
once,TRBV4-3,CASSQEQALSYNEQFF
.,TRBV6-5,CASSSPGSINYGYTF
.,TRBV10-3,CATQGSPGQGVEQYF
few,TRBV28,CASSLSGIGQPQHF
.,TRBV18,CASSPSGSNTEAFF
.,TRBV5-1,CASSLTTGTYEQYF
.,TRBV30,CARTAPGTGELFF
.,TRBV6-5,CASTPRNMNTEAFF
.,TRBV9,CASSVEEGITEAFF
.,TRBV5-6,CASSDPGRDTEAFF
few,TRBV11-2,CASSLGQGNTEAFF
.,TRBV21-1,CASSLDRGRSTGELFF
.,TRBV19,CASSTGLAGGVRTQYF
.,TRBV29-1,CSVKRGGSGETQYF
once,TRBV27,CASRSERGWPQHF
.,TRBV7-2,CASSLVGGVYNEQFF
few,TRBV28,CASGASANYGYTF
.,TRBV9,CASSVEGALMNEQFF
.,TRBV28,CASSTTGGRGYGYTF
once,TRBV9,CASSIGTSGRADEQFF
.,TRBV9,CASSVQDLDSPLHF
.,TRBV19,CASASGSGSADTQYF
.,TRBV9,CASSVAGVNEQFF